The present TCR beta chain was sequenced within a study of patients and donors after allogeneic stem cell transplantation. TCRdb re-called the RT-PCR reads through MiXCR, storing one row per CDR3 protein. The sample consists of 190,000 or so distinct CDR3 sequences, about 38% of them appearing once. Germline V gene data show CDR1 as SGHKS and CDR2 as YYEKEE (reference sequence). The CDR3 spans 14 residues. V was pared by 1 base and J by 0 bases, with 7 bases between. Input material: blood, either unsorted or a sorted T cell fraction (not recorded which). The chain uses TRBV5-5 and TRBJ1-1; D unclear. This sequence originates from a human donor who was either an allogeneic HSCT recipient or a stem cell or donor lymphocyte infusion donor (not recorded which). It is not recorded whose cells these are; they may come from a transplant donor. CDR3 in amino acids: CASSLSALNTEAFF. For the CDR3, the DNA is TGTGCCAGCAGCTTGTCGGCCCTGAACACTGAAGCTTTCTTT.